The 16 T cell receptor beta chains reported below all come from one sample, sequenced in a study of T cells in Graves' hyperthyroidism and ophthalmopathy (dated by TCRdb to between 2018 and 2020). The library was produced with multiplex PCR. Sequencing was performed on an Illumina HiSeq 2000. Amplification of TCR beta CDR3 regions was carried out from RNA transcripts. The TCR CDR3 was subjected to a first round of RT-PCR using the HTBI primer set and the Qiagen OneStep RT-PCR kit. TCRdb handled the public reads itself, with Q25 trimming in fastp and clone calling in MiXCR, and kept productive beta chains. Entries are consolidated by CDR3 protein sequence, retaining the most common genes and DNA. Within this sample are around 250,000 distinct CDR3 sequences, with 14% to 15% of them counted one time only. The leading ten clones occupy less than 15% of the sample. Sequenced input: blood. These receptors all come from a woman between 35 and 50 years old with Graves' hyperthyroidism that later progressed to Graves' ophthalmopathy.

The CDR3 DNA reads TGCGCCAGCAGCCAAGAATCAACCGGGTGGGCTAGCACAGATACGCAGTATTTT. Its translation is CASSQESTGWASTDTQYF. The chain has TRBV4-1 and TRBJ2-3, with D unresolved. The germline gives CDR1 MGHRA, CDR2 YSYEKL. CDR3 length equals 18 residues. V was cut by 0 bases and J by 0 bases, with 16 bases left in between.

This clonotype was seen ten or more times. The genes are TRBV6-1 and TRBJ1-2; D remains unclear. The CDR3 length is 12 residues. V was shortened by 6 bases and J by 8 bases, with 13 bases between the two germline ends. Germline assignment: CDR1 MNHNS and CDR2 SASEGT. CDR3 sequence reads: CASRDPGGGYTF. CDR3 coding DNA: TGTGCCAGCAGAGATCCGGGTGGCGGCTACACCTTC.

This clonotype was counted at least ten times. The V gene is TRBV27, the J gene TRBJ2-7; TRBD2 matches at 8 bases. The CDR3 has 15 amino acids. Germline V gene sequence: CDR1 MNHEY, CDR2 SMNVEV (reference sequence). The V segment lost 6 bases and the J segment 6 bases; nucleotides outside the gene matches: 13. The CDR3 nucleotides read TGTGCCAGCAGAACTTTCGGGACTAGACGCCTCGAGCAGTACTTC. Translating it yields CASRTFGTRRLEQYF.

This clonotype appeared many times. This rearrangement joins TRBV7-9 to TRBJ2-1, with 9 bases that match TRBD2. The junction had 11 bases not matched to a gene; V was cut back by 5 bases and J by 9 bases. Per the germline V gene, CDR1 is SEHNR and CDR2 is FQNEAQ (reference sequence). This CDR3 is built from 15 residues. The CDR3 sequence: CASSRRPGLAAEQFF. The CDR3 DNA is TGTGCCAGCAGCCGACGACCGGGACTAGCTGCTGAGCAGTTCTTC.

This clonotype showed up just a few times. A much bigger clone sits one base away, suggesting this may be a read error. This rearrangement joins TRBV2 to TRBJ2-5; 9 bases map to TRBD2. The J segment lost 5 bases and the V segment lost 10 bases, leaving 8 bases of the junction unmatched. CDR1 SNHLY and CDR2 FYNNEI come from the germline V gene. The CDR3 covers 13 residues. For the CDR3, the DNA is TGTGCCAACAATGCGGGAGGGTTTGAGACCCAGTACTTC. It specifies CANNAGGFETQYF.

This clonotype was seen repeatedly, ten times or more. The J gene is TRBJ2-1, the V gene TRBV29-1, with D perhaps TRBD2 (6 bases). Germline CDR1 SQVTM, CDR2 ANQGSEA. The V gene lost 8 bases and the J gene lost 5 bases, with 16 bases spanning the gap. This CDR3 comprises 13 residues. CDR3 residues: CSPRLVGHNEQFF. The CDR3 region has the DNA TGCAGCCCCCGACTAGTGGGGCACAATGAGCAGTTCTTC.

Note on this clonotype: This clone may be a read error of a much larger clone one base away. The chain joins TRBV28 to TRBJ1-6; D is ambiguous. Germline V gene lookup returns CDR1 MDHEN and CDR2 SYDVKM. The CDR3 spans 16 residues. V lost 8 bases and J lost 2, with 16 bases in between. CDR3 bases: TGTGCCAGCTCCCCCTCGAGGCAAACCTATAATTCACCCCTCCACTTT. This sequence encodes CASSPSRQTYNSPLHF.

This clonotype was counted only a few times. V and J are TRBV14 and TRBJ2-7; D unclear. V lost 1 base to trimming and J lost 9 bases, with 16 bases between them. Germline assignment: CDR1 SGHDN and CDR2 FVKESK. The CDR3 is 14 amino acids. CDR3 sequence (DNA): TGTGCCAGCAGCCAAGGGCTTACTACGGCTAGGCAGTACTTC. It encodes CASSQGLTTARQYF.

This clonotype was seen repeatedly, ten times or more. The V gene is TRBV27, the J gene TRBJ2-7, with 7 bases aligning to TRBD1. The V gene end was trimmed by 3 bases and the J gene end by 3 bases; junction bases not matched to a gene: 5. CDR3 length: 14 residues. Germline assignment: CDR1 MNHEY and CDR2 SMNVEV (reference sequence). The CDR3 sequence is CASSFSGTDYEQYF. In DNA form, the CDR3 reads TGTGCCAGCAGTTTTTCCGGGACAGACTACGAGCAGTACTTC.

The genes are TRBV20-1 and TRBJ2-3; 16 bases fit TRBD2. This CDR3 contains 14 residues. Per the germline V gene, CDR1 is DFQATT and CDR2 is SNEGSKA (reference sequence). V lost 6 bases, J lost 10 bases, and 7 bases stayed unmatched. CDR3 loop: CSAGTSGRGIAQYF. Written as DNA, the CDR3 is TGCAGTGCAGGGACTAGCGGGAGGGGGATCGCGCAGTATTTT.

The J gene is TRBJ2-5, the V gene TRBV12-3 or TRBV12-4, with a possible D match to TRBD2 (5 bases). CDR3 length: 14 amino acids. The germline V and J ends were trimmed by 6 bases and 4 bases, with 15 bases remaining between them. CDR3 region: CASRRVEGSETQYF. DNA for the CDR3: TGTGCCAGCAGACGAGTAGAGGGATCAGAGACCCAGTACTTC.

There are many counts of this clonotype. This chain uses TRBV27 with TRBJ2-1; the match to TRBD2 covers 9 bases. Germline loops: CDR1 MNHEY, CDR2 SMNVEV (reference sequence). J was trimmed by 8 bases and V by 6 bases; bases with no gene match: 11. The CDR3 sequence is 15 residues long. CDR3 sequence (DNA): TGTGCCAGCAGCGTTCTAGCGGGATATGTTTATGAGCAGTTCTTC. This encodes CASSVLAGYVYEQFF.

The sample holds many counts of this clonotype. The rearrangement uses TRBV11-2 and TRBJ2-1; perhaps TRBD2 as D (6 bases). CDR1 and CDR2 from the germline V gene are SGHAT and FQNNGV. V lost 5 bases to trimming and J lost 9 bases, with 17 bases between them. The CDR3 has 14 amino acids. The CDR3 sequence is CASSLRDFIGEQFF. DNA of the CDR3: TGTGCCAGCAGCCTCCGGGACTTCATAGGTGAGCAGTTCTTC.

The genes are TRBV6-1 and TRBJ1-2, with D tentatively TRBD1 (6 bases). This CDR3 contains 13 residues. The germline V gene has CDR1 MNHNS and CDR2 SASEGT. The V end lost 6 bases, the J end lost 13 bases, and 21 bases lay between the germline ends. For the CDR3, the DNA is TGTGCCAGCAGCCCGGGACAACATTATTTTTGCACCTTC. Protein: CASSPGQHYFCTF.

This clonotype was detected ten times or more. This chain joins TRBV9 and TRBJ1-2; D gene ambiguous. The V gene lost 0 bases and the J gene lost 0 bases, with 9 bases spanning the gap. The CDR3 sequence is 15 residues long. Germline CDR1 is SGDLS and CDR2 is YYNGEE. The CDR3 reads CASSVEGSANYGYTF. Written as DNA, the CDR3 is TGTGCCAGCAGCGTAGAGGGCAGCGCTAACTATGGCTACACCTTC.

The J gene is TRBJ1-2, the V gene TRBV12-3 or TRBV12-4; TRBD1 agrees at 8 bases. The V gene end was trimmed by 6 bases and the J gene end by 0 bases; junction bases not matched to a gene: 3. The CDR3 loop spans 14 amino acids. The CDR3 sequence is CASRRQGTNYGYTF. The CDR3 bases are TGTGCCAGCAGGCGACAGGGGACTAACTATGGCTACACCTTC.